The rows below give T cell receptor beta chains drawn from one sample of a study of shared clonotypes between healthy human individuals. TCRdb's table, derived via immunoSEQ multiplex PCR, lists solely in-frame clones and lacks some. The sample contains roughly 680,000 clones, 72% of which appear only once. The sample was memory CD4+ T cells sorted from blood. The receptors were sampled from a woman aged 25-40 years in good health. CDR3s include the opening cysteine and the closing phenylalanine or tryptophan. The order of the fields is D gene, clone size, J gene, V gene, CDR3 DNA, CDR3 protein. D genes are given only for firm matches. Size is omitted from some rows. Given values are once, few, many or a class for expanded clones.

>NA|NA|TRBJ2-1|TRBV5-1
TGCGCCAGCAGCCCTATTGAGGAGGGGAAGGGGTACAATGAGCAGTTCTTC
CASSPIEEGKGYNEQFF
>NA|NA|TRBJ2-6|TRBV2
TGTGCCAGCAGTGAAGGAGTCTCTGGGGCCAACGTCCTGACTTTC
CASSEGVSGANVLTF
>NA|NA|TRBJ1-1|TRBV28
TGTGCCAGCAGTTTACCCCAGGGCCCGTACACTGAAGCTTTCTTT
CASSLPQGPYTEAFF
>TRBD2|once|TRBJ2-3|TRBV18
TGTGCCAGCTCACCAACGGGAGGTCGAGATACGCAGTATTTT
CASSPTGGRDTQYF
>NA|NA|TRBJ2-1|TRBV18
TGTGCCAGCTCACCGTTCCAGGACTCCTACAATGAGCAGTTCTTC
CASSPFQDSYNEQFF
>TRBD2|NA|TRBJ2-2|TRBV19
TGTGCCAGTAGGACTAGCGGGAGTAGGACCGGGGAGCTGTTTTTT
CASRTSGSRTGELFF
>NA|NA|TRBJ1-1|TRBV9
TGTGCCAGCAGCGTGGCAGCCACCGGGATAGCTGAAGCTTTCTTT
CASSVAATGIAEAFF
>NA|NA|TRBJ1-3|TRBV7-2
TGTGCCAGCAGCTTAGGCGAGACTGCAAACACCATATATTTT
CASSLGETANTIYF
>NA|few|TRBJ2-2|TRBV2
TGTGCCAGCAGGACAGATGCGAACACCGGGGAGCTGTTTTTT
CASRTDANTGELFF
>NA|NA|TRBJ1-1|TRBV11-2
TGTGCCAGCAGCCCCCTGCGGGGAAGATCAACTGAAGCTTTCTTT
CASSPLRGRSTEAFF
>NA|few|TRBJ2-7|TRBV28
TGTGCCAGCAGTTTGCGGGATTACTACGAGCAGTACTTC
CASSLRDYYEQYF
>NA|NA|TRBJ2-3|TRBV19
TGTGCCAGTAGTATCCGCACCCGCACAGATACGCAGTATTTT
CASSIRTRTDTQYF
>TRBD1|NA|TRBJ1-3|TRBV6-5
TGTGCCAGCAGTTACGGACAGGGTACTGGAAACACCATATATTTT
CASSYGQGTGNTIYF
>NA|NA|TRBJ2-2|TRBV5-1
TGCGCCAGCAGCTTGGCGGCTATTGGTTCAAACACCGGGGAGCTGTTTTTT
CASSLAAIGSNTGELFF
>TRBD2|once|TRBJ2-1|TRBV25-1
TGTGCCAGCAGTGTATCCGGGACTAGCGGGAGGCATGAGCAGTTCTTC
CASSVSGTSGRHEQFF
>NA|once|TRBJ1-2|TRBV7-2
TGTGCCAGCAGCTTAGCGCCCGCACGGGGAGGCGACTATGGCTACACCTTC
CASSLAPARGGDYGYTF
>NA|NA|TRBJ2-2|TRBV13
TGTGCCAGCAGCGGCCGGGCGTCCGCCGGGGAGCTGTTTTTT
CASSGRASAGELFF
>NA|NA|TRBJ1-1|TRBV5-6
TGTGCCAGCAGGTCAGGAATGAACACTGAAGCTTTCTTT
CASRSGMNTEAFF
>TRBD1|NA|TRBJ2-1|TRBV19
TGTGCCAGTAGTGTTGATTCCGGGACAGGGGGATACAATGAGCAGTTCTTC
CASSVDSGTGGYNEQFF
>NA|NA|TRBJ2-3|TRBV29-1
TGCAGCGTTGATTTTGGTGGAGATACGCAGTATTTT
CSVDFGGDTQYF
>TRBD1|NA|TRBJ2-5|TRBV6-6
TGTGCCAGCAGTTACTCGGGACAGGGAGAGACCCAGTACTTC
CASSYSGQGETQYF
>NA|once|TRBJ2-3|TRBV6-4
TGTGCCACCCCCACAGATACGCAGTATTTT
CATPTDTQYF
>TRBD1|few|TRBJ1-4|TRBV6-1
TGTGCCACCTCCCGGGACAGGGATGAAAAACTGTTTTTT
CATSRDRDEKLFF
>NA|NA|TRBJ1-5|TRBV6-6
TGTGCCAGCAGTTACTGGCAGGGCAATCAGCCCCAGCATTTT
CASSYWQGNQPQHF
>NA|NA|TRBJ2-3|TRBV5-1
TGCGCCAGCAGCTTGGCGATTACAGATACGCAGTATTTT
CASSLAITDTQYF
>TRBD2|NA|TRBJ2-1|TRBV6-4
TGTGCCAGCAGTGGGACTAGCGGGAGGGCCGGAGTTAATGAGCAGTTCTTC
CASSGTSGRAGVNEQFF
>NA|NA|TRBJ2-5|TRBV19
TGTGCCAGTAGACCCGGGACTCCCCACGGGGGTGCCCAGTACTTC
CASRPGTPHGGAQYF
>TRBD2|NA|TRBJ2-3|TRBV6-5
TGTGCCAGCAGCCAAGGACTAGCGGTTGTAAGGTATTTT
CASSQGLAVVRYF
>TRBD1|NA|TRBJ1-1|TRBV5-1
TGCGCCAGCAGCCCTACCGGGACAGGGGACACTGAAGCTTTCTTT
CASSPTGTGDTEAFF
>NA|NA|TRBJ1-2|TRBV14
TGTGCCAGCAGCCAAGGGACAGACTATGGCTACACCTTC
CASSQGTDYGYTF
>TRBD1|NA|TRBJ1-5|TRBV6-5
TGTGCCAGCATCTCAGGAGGGGGCGGTCAGCCCCAGCATTTT
CASISGGGGQPQHF
>TRBD1|NA|TRBJ1-1|TRBV19
TGTGCCAGTATCCTACAGGGGGCGATCACTGAAGCTTTCTTT
CASILQGAITEAFF
>NA|once|TRBJ2-3|TRBV7-2
TGTGCCAGCAGCCCCCCTTACACAGATACGCAGTATTTT
CASSPPYTDTQYF
>NA|NA|TRBJ1-1|TRBV11-2
TGTGCCAGCAGCCTGACTTTTGCAGGCCAGAACACTGAAGCTTTCTTT
CASSLTFAGQNTEAFF
>NA|NA|TRBJ1-4|TRBV18
TGTGCCAGCTCCCCGGGAGGACCGCTTGGTGAAAAACTGTTTTTT
CASSPGGPLGEKLFF
>NA|NA|TRBJ1-5|TRBV4-1
TGCGCCAGCAGCCGCGGCGGGTTTACTAGCAATCAGCCCCAGCATTTT
CASSRGGFTSNQPQHF
>TRBD1|NA|TRBJ2-1|TRBV5-4
TGTGCCAGCGGCGGTACACAGGGGCGGGATGAGCAGTTCTTC
CASGGTQGRDEQFF
>TRBD1|NA|TRBJ2-5|TRBV11-2
TGTGCCAGCAGCTTATTGGGACAGGGGGAAGAGACCCAGTACTTC
CASSLLGQGEETQYF
>NA|NA|TRBJ2-7|TRBV30
TGTGCCTTGAGACACCCCGGGGCCTACGAGCAGTACTTC
CALRHPGAYEQYF
>TRBD2|NA|TRBJ2-3|TRBV7-2
TGTGCCAGCAGCTTAGGTGTAGGGCTAGCGGGGGCAGATACGCAGTATTTT
CASSLGVGLAGADTQYF
>NA|NA|TRBJ1-4|TRBV10-2
TGCGCCAGCAGTCGTTTATCCCAAGAAAAACTGTTTTTT
CASSRLSQEKLFF
>TRBD1|NA|TRBJ2-3|TRBV6-6
TGTGCCAGCAGCCTACAGGGGACAGATACGCAGTATTTT
CASSLQGTDTQYF
>NA|NA|TRBJ1-5|TRBV19
TGTGCCAGTAGTATTACGGCTCAGCCCCAGCATTTT
CASSITAQPQHF
>TRBD2|NA|TRBJ2-1|TRBV7-8
TGTGCCAGCAGCACCGGGACTAGCGGGAGGGTCCATGAGCAGTTCTTC
CASSTGTSGRVHEQFF
>TRBD2|NA|TRBJ2-5|TRBV2
TGTGCCAGCAGTGAATATGGTAGCGGGGATCAAGAGACCCAGTACTTC
CASSEYGSGDQETQYF
>NA|few|TRBJ1-3|TRBV6-1
TGTGCCAGCACTACACGAAACACCATATATTTT
CASTTRNTIYF
>NA|NA|TRBJ2-7|TRBV5-8
TGTGCCAGCAGCTTTCCTCCCTCCTACGAGCAGTACTTC
CASSFPPSYEQYF
>NA|few|TRBJ1-1|TRBV28
TGTGCCAGCAGCGCAGACCCCGCTTCCACTGAAGCTTTCTTT
CASSADPASTEAFF
>TRBD1|once|TRBJ1-2|TRBV28
TGTGCCAGCAGCGCACGGACAGGACCTTATGGCTACACCTTC
CASSARTGPYGYTF
>NA|NA|TRBJ2-1|TRBV28
TGTGCCAGCAATAGTATCGACAATGAGCAGTTCTTC
CASNSIDNEQFF
>NA|NA|TRBJ1-4|TRBV19
TGTGCCAGTAGTACCTTCAGGGGAACCCACAACCTCCCAACTAATGAAAAACTGTTTTTT
CASSTFRGTHNLPTNEKLFF
>TRBD1|NA|TRBJ1-6|TRBV5-1
TGCGCCAGCAGCCGCGACAGGGGGTATTCACCCCTCCACTTT
CASSRDRGYSPLHF
>TRBD1|once|TRBJ1-5|TRBV5-6
TGTGCCAGCAGCTTAGGTTGGGACAGCGATAGCAATCAGCCCCAGCATTTT
CASSLGWDSDSNQPQHF
>NA|NA|TRBJ2-1|TRBV5-4
TGTGCCAGCAGCTTCAGAAACAATGAGCAGTTCTTC
CASSFRNNEQFF
>TRBD2|NA|TRBJ2-3|TRBV2
TGTGCCAGCAGCTTGCGAGCGGGAGGAGATACGCAGTATTTT
CASSLRAGGDTQYF
>TRBD2|NA|TRBJ2-7|TRBV4-1
TGCGCCAGCAGCCAAGCGGGAGGGAATTCCTACGAGCAGTACTTC
CASSQAGGNSYEQYF
>TRBD1|NA|TRBJ1-5|TRBV4-2
TGTGCCAGCAGCTTGGAACAGGGGGCCCAGCCCCAGCATTTT
CASSLEQGAQPQHF
>NA|NA|TRBJ2-7|TRBV6-5
TGTGCCAGCAGGGGGTGGCAGGTCCCCCCCGAGCAGTACTTC
CASRGWQVPPEQYF